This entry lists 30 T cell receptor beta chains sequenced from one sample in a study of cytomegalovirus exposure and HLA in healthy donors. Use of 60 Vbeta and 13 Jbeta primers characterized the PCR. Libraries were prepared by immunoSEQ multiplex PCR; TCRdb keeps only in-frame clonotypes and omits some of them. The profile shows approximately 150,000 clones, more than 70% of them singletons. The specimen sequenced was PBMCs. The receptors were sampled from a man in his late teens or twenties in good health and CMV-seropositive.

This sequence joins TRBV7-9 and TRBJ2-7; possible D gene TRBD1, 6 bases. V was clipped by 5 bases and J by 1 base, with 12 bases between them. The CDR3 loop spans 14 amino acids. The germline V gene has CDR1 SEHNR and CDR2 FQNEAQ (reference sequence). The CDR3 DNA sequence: TGTGCCAGCAGCCGATGGGACATTTCCTACGAGCAGTACTTC. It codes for CASSRWDISYEQYF. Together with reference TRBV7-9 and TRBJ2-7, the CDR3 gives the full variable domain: DTGVSQNPRHKITKRGQNVTFRCDPISEHNRLYWYRQTLGQGPEFLTYFQNEAQLEKSRLLSDRFSAERPKGSFSTLEIQRTEQGDSAMYLCASSRWDISYEQYFGPGTRLTVT.

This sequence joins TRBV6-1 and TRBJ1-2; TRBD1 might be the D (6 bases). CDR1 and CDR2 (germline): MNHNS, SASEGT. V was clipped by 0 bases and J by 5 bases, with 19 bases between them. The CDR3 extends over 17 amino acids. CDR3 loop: CASSEANRARGYYGYTF. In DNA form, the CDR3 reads TGTGCCAGCAGTGAAGCCAATCGGGCCAGGGGATATTATGGCTACACCTTC.

As DNA, the CDR3 is TGTGCCAGTAGTATAAGTGGCGGGAGACTGTACAATGAGCAGTTCTTC. Residues: CASSISGGRLYNEQFF. The J gene is TRBJ2-1, the V gene TRBV19; 7 bases align to TRBD2. CDR3 length: 16 amino acids. V gave up 2 bases and J gave up 4 bases; unmatched junction bases: 8. Germline V gene sequence: CDR1 LNHDA, CDR2 SQIVND (reference sequence).

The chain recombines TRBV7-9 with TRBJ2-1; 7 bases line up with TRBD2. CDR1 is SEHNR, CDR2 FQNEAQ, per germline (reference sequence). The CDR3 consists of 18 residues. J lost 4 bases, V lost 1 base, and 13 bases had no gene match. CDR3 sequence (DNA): TGTGCCAGCAGCTTAGTCTCGGCCGGGAGGTTGGGATACAATGAGCAGTTCTTC. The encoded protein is CASSLVSAGRLGYNEQFF.

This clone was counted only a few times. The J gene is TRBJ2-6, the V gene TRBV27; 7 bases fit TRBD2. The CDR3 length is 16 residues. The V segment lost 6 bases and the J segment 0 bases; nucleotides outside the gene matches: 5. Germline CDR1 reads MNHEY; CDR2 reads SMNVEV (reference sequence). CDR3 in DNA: TGTGCCAGCAGCAGTGGGAGGGTCTCTGGGGCCAACGTCCTGACTTTC. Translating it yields CASSSGRVSGANVLTF. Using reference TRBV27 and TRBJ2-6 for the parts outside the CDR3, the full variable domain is EAQVTQNPRYLITVTGKKLTVTCSQNMNHEYMSWYRQDPGLGLRQIYYSMNVEVTDKGDVPEGYKVSRKEKRNFPLILESPSPNQTSLYFCASSSGRVSGANVLTFGAGSRLTVL.

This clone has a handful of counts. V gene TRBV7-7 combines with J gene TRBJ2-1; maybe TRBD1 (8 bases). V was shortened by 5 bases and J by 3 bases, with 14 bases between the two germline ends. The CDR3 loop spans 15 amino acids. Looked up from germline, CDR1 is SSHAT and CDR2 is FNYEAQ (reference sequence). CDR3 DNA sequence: TGTGCCAGCAGCGCCACAGGGGGGGACTACAATGAGCAGTTCTTC. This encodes CASSATGGDYNEQFF.

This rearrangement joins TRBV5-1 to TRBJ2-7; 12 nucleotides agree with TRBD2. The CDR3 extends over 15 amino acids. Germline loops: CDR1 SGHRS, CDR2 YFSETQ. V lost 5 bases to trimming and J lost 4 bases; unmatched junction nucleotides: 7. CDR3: CASSLLAGGEYEQYF. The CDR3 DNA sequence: TGCGCCAGCAGTCTACTAGCGGGAGGAGAATACGAGCAGTACTTC.

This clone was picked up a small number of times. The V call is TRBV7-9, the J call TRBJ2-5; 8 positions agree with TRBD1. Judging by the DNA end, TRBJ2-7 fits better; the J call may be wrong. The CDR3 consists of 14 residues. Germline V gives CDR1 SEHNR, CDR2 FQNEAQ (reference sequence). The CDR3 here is CASSATGESYEQYF. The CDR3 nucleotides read TGTGCCAGCAGTGCGACAGGGGAATCCTACGAGCAGTACTTC.

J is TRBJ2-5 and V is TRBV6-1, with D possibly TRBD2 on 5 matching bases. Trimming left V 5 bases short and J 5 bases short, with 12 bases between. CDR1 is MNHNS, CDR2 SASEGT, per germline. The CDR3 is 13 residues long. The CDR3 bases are TGTGCCAGCAGTCTATTTTCGGGGGAGACCCAGTACTTC. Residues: CASSLFSGETQYF.

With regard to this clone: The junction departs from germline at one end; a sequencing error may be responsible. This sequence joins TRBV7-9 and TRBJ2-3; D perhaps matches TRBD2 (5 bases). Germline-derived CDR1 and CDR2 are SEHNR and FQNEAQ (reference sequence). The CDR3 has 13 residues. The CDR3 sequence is CSSSEGGTDTQYF. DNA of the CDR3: TGTTCCAGCAGCGAGGGAGGCACAGATACGCAGTATTTT.

The CDR3 reads CASSLDREETQYF. The CDR3 region has the DNA TGTGCCAGCAGCCTAGACCGAGAGGAGACCCAGTACTTC. The rearrangement uses TRBV7-9 and TRBJ2-5; D is unclear. This CDR3 spans 13 amino acids. Between the trimmed V and J ends, which lost 5 bases and 5 bases, there was a span of 12 bases. The germline V gene has CDR1 SEHNR and CDR2 FQNEAQ (reference sequence).

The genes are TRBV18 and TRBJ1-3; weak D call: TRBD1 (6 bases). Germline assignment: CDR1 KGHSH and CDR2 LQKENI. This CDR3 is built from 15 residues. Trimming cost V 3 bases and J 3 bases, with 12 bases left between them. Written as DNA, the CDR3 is TGTGCCAGCTCACCGAGGACAGACCGTGGAAACACCATATATTTT. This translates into CASSPRTDRGNTIYF.

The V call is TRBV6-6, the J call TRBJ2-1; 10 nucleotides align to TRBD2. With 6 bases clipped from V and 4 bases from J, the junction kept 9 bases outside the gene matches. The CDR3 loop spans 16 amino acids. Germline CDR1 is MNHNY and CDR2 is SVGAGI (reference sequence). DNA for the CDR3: TGTGCCAGCAGCCACCACCAGCGGGAGGGTTACAATGAGCAGTTCTTC. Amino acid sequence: CASSHHQREGYNEQFF.

Here the CDR3 DNA reads TGTGCCAGCAGTTCAGGACAGGGAGACACTGAAGCTTTCTTT. Protein product: CASSSGQGDTEAFF. The V call is TRBV28, the J call TRBJ1-1; 8 bases are a match to TRBD1. Per the germline V gene, CDR1 is MDHEN and CDR2 is SYDVKM. CDR3 size: 14 residues. V lost 4 bases to trimming and J lost 3 bases; unmatched junction nucleotides: 4.

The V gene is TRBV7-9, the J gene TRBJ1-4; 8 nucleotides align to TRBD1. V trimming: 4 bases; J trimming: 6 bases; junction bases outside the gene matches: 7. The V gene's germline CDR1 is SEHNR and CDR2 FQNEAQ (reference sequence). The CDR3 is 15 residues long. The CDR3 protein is CASSWQGAVDEKLFF. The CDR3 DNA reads TGTGCCAGCAGCTGGCAGGGGGCAGTTGATGAAAAACTGTTTTTT.

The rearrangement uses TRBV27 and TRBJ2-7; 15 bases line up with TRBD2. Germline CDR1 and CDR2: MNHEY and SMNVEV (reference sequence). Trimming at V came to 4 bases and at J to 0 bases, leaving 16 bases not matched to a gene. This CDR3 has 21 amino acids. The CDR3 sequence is CASSSRRPGLAGGFRSYEQYF. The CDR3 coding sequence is TGTGCCAGCAGTTCGCGGCGTCCGGGACTAGCGGGAGGCTTCCGCTCCTACGAGCAGTACTTC.

CDR3 nucleotide sequence: TGTGCCAGTAGAGCGGGCCCAACAAATGAGCAGTTCTTC. This sequence encodes CASRAGPTNEQFF. This chain links TRBV19 with TRBJ2-1, with D tentatively TRBD2 (6 bases). Trimming pared 6 bases from V and 7 bases from J, leaving 13 bases between. Germline V gene lookup returns CDR1 LNHDA and CDR2 SQIVND (reference sequence). The CDR3 has 13 residues.

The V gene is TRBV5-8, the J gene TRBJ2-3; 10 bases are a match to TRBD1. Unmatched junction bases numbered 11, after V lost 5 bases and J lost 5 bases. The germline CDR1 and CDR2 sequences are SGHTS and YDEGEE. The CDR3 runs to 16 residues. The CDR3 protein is CASRTGTGAARDTQYF. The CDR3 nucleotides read TGTGCCAGCAGGACCGGGACAGGGGCCGCCCGAGATACGCAGTATTTT.

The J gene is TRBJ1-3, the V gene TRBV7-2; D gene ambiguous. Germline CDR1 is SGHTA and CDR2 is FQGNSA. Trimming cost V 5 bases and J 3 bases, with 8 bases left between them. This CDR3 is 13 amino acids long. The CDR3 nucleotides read TGTGCCAGCAGCCCATCGGGTGGAAACACCATATATTTT. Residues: CASSPSGGNTIYF.

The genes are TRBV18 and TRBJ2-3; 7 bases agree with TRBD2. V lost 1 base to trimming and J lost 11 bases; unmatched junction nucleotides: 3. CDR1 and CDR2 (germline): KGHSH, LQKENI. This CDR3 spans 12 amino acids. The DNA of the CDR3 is TGTGCCAGCTCACCACGGGGAGGGCAGCAGTATTTT. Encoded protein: CASSPRGGQQYF.

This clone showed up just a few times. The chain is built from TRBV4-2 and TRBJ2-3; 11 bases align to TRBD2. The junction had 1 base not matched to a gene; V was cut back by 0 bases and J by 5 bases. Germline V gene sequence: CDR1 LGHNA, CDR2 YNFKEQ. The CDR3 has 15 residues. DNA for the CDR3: TGTGCCAGCAGCCAAGATAGCGGGAGGGAAGATACGCAGTATTTT. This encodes CASSQDSGREDTQYF.

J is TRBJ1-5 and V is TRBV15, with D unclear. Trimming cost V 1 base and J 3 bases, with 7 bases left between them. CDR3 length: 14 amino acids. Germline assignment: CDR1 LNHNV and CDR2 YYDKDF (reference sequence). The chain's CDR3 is CATSRVPVNQPQHF. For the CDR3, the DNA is TGTGCCACCAGCAGAGTCCCAGTCAATCAGCCCCAGCATTTT.

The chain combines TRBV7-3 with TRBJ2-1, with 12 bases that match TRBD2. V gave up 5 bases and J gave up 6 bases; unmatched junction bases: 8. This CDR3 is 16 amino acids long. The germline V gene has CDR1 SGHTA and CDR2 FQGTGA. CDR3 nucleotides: TGTGCCAGCAGCCGACTAGCGGGAGATAATAGCAATGAGCAGTTCTTC. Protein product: CASSRLAGDNSNEQFF.

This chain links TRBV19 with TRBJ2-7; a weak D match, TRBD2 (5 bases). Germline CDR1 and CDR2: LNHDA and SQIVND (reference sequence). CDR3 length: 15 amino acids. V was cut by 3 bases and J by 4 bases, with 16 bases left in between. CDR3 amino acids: CASSIFLGGGYEQYF. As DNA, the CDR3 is TGTGCCAGTAGTATCTTCCTAGGTGGCGGGTACGAGCAGTACTTC.

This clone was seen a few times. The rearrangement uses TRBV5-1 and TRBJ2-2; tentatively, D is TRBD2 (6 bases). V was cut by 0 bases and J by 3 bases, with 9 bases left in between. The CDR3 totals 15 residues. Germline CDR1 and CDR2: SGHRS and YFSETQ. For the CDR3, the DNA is TGCGCCAGCAGCTTGGGAAGGGACTACACCGGGGAGCTGTTTTTT. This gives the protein CASSLGRDYTGELFF.

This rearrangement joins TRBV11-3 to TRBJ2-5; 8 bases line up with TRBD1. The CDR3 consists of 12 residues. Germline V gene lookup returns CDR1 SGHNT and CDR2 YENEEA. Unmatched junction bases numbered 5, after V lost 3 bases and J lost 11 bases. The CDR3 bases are TGTGCCAGCAGCTTTACAGGGGGGAGGCAGTACTTC. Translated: CASSFTGGRQYF.

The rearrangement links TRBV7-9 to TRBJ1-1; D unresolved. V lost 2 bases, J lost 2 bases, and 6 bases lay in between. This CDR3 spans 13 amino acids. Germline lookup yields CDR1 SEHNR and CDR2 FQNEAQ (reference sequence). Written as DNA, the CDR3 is TGTGCCAGCAGCTTAATGACTAACACTGAAGCTTTCTTT. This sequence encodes CASSLMTNTEAFF.

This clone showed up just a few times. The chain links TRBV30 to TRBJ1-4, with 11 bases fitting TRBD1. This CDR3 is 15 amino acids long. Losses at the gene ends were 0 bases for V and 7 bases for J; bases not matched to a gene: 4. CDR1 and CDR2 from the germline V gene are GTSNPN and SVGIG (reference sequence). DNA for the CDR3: TGTGCCTGGAGTGTGGACAGGGGGCTTGCTGAAAAACTGTTTTTT. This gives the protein CAWSVDRGLAEKLFF.

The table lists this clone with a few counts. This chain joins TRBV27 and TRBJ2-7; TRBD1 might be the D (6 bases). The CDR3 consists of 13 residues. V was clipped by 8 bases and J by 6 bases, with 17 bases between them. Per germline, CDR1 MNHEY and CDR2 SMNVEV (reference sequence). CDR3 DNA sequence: TGTGCCAGCTCCCTTAGCCCAGGGGCCGAGCAGTACTTC. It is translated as CASSLSPGAEQYF.

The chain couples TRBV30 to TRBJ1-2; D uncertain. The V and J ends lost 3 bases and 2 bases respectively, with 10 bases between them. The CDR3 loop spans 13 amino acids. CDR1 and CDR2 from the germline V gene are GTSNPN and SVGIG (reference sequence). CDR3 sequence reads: CAWSKGGNYGYTF. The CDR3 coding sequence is TGTGCCTGGAGCAAAGGAGGGAACTATGGCTACACCTTC.